This entry concerns a single TCR beta chain. The V end lost 4 bases, the J end lost 5 bases, and 15 bases lay between the germline ends. The germline V gene has CDR1 SGHRS and CDR2 YFSETQ. The CDR3 spans 14 residues. The assay was carried out at the deep level. Data came from immunoSEQ multiplex PCR; TCRdb stores just in-frame clones and leaves some out. The data show about 2.4 million clones, around nine tenths seen once. These data originate in a study of shared clonotypes between healthy human individuals. As for the study in general: Per donor, three plates held CD4 naive cells, three held CD4 memory, two held CD8 naive and one held CD8 memory.

The source material was naive CD4+ T cells sorted from blood. This sample's subset: CD45RA+ positively selected. The receptor's source is a man younger than 30 in good health. The rearrangement joins TRBV5-1 to TRBJ1-1; weak D call: TRBD1 (5 bases). CDR3 sequence reads: CASSVSGTGTEAFF. For the CDR3, the DNA is TGCGCCAGCAGCGTCTCCGGGACTGGGACTGAAGCTTTCTTT.